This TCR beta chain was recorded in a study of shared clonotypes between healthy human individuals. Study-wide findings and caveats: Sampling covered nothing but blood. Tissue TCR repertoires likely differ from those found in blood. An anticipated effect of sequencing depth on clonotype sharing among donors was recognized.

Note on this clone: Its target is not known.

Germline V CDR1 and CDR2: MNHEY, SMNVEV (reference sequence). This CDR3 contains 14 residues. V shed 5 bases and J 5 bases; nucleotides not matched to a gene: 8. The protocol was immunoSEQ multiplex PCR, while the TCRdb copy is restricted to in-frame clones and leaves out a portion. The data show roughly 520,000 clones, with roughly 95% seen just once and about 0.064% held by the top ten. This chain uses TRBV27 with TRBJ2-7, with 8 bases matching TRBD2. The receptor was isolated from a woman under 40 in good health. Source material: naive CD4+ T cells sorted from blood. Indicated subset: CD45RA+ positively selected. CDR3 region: CASSHLAGKNEQYF. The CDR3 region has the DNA TGTGCCAGCAGTCACTTAGCGGGAAAGAACGAGCAGTACTTC.